The TCR beta chain described here comes from a study of blood T cells in healthy people across ages (dated by TCRdb to between 2014 and 2017). As for the study more broadly: In model experiments, template switching captured about one uniquely barcoded TCR beta cDNA molecule for every two T cells. The study measured age-related changes in TCR beta repertoire diversity using deep sequencing normalized with unique cDNA molecular identifiers. For two donors (one aged 18 to 30 and one aged 80 or older), the study analyzed two additional independent replicas of 1 million unique cDNA reads from the same blood draw. The donors were split into four age groups: young (average 16 years), middle-aged (more than 35), aged (approximately 60) and long-lived (about 82).

To prepare the library, 5' RACE was applied. TCRdb names Illumina HiSeq 2500 as the instrument used. A second PCR of about 6 to 11 cycles was run with a J-beta primer mix and a sample-barcoded 5' primer. A unique molecular identifier was introduced onto each TCR beta cDNA molecule by a template-switch 5' adaptor carrying 12 random nucleotides. Each sample yielded at least 3 million CDR3-containing paired-end reads. First-strand cDNA synthesis was performed from all RNA using the Mint cDNA synthesis kit, with priming by a TRBC-specific oligonucleotide. Following uracil-DNA glycosylase treatment, all cDNA underwent a first 18-cycle PCR with the universal primers M1SS and BC2_uni_R. Under the source paper's analysis protocol: Each sample was normalized by randomly selecting 1 million high-quality reads, each carrying a distinct molecular identifier. Instead of being binned into consensus sequences, reads with shared molecular identifiers were discarded. MiTCR, with a Q25 quality threshold and the strictest error-elimination algorithm, was used for CDR3 identification, clonotype clustering and error correction. Lower-bound total TCR beta diversity was estimated with a nonparametric unseen species model using Euler transformation. TCRdb itself trimmed the public reads at Q25 with fastp, ran MiXCR and retained productive beta chains. Each record represents a unique CDR3 protein, reported with the most common genes and DNA among its rows. The V and J calls here are based on TCRdb, not the publication. Present in this sample are fewer than 1,200,000 distinct CDR3 sequences, 25% of which were seen just once. Of the sample, about 0.8% falls within the top ten clones.

About this clonotype: Its antigen has not been determined. No much larger clone is present one base from it, and per-base qualities are unavailable.

Spanning cysteine to phenylalanine, the CDR3 consists of 12 amino acids. CDR3 DNA only is kept here, 36 bases in frame from base 1. V sheds 6 bases and J sheds 9 bases, leaving 12 bases between their ends. The germline V gene yields ENHRY for CDR1 and SYGVKD for CDR2. What the authors observed across the whole study: Total diversity estimates from one million sequenced T cells were considered lower bounds and underestimates. As age increased, observed TCR beta diversity per million T cells dropped in a roughly linear way, and a significant reduction was already evident by age 40. A strong correlation was found between observed TCR beta diversity and the percentage of naive T cells measured by flow cytometry. Compared with the aged group, the long-lived group had more naive CD4+ T cells, fewer expanded clones and increased TCR diversity, suggesting age selection. Because donor CMV infection status was unknown, age-related changes in expanded clonotypes were potentially confounded. Bulk unsorted PBMC profiling prevented conclusive comparison of naive and antigen-experienced compartments.

Systemically healthy Caucasian individuals from Russia, about 38 in total and aged about 6 to 95 years, were included as donors. Each donor gave 9 to 10 milliliters of peripheral blood, collected into EDTA-treated Vacutainer tubes. Ficoll-Paque density-gradient centrifugation was used to isolate PBMCs, with at least 6.5 million per sample. Total RNA was extracted from PBMCs with Trizol reagent, with at least 5.5 micrograms obtained per sample. The percentages of naive CD45RAhigh/CD27high T cells were determined by flow cytometry on a PBMC aliquot from every donor. The same data also contributed to another study, on T cells of mothers and their children. The second study also describes: Nine systemically healthy Caucasian individuals served as donors, namely three mothers together with their six children. cDNA synthesis consumed the entire amount of extracted RNA, loaded at around 1.5 ug RNA in each 15 ul reaction. Sample barcodes and 2-4 random nucleotides were added via the M1S primer in the second PCR. Each mother yielded over 8 million TCR beta CDR3 reads and each child 3 million to 3.5 million reads. In both related and unrelated pairs, thymic selection shapes the output of TCR recombination in a similar way, with inherited differences having only a minor effect. Normalized repertoire overlap in related mother-child pairs was always slightly higher than in unrelated mother-child pairs, but the difference was never significant. No persistent microchimeric T cell clones were found, with a detection sensitivity of 80 to 100 clones per million clonotypes. The study used deep NGS to compare TCR beta repertoires of mothers and children, seeking features distinguishing related mother-child pairs from unrelated individuals. Mothers averaged about 37 +/- 4 years of age and children averaged around 10 +/- 4 years. After adapters were ligated using NEBNext reagents, the libraries underwent 100+100 nt paired-end sequencing on an Illumina HiSeq 2000. Mother and child libraries were prepared a month apart and sequenced in separate runs to prevent cross-contamination. For each donor, somewhere between roughly 500,000 and 2,100,000 distinct TCR beta clonotypes were identified. Naive TCR beta clonotypes were estimated from low-frequency clonotypes matched to each donor's FACS-determined naive share, without sorting.

Sequenced input: blood. Rearrangement joined TRBV10-3 to TRBJ2-1; the D gene is possibly TRBD1, with 5 bases matching. The TCR originated in a girl aged 2 to 9 in good health. DNA sequence: TGTGCCATCAGCCAACAGGTGTCTGAGCAGTTCTTC. This encodes CAISQQVSEQFF.